These T cell receptor beta chains were read from a single sample in a study of T cells in Graves' hyperthyroidism and ophthalmopathy. TCRdb redid the calling of the multiplex PCR reads with MiXCR, one entry per CDR3 protein. This sample carries more than 500,000 distinct CDR3 sequences, 15% to 20% of them seen once, and the ten largest clones take approximately 30%. The material sequenced was blood. Receptors originate from a woman aged 25 to 39 with Graves' ophthalmopathy. The CDR3 runs from the conserved cysteine through the conserved F or W. The order of the fields is clone size, V gene, J gene, D gene, CDR3 protein, CDR3 DNA. A D gene is named only where the DNA matches it firmly. Clone sizes are given selectively: once, few, many, or a class where the clone is expanded.

many	TRBV5-1	TRBJ2-1	.	CASSLGPGAPNEQFF	TGCGCCAGCAGCTTGGGACCGGGGGCCCCTAATGAGCAGTTCTTC
many	TRBV12-3/TRBV12-4	TRBJ2-5	.	CASSRTDTGRTQYF	TGTGCCAGCAGCAGGACCGATACAGGAAGGACCCAGTACTTC
many	TRBV12-5	TRBJ2-3	.	CASGLVSGGYTDTQYF	TGTGCTAGTGGTTTGGTATCCGGCGGATACACAGATACGCAGTATTTT
many	TRBV7-2	TRBJ2-7	TRBD1	CASSRTGSFSYEQYF	TGTGCCAGCAGCCGGACAGGGAGTTTTTCCTACGAGCAGTACTTC
many	TRBV3-1	TRBJ2-3	TRBD1	CASSQETRGPQYF	TGTGCCAGCAGCCAAGAAACGAGGGGGCCGCAGTATTTT
few	TRBV2	TRBJ1-3	.	CASKGPRNTIYF	TGTGCCAGCAAGGGGCCGAGAAACACCATATATTTT
many	TRBV28	TRBJ2-2	TRBD2	CASSWTSGNLNTGELFF	TGTGCCAGCAGTTGGACTAGCGGGAACCTGAACACCGGGGAGCTGTTTTTT
many	TRBV13	TRBJ2-4	.	CASSLSGLANSGGIQYF	TGTGCCAGCAGCTTAAGCGGACTAGCAAACTCAGGGGGCATTCAGTACTTC
many	TRBV18	TRBJ1-5	TRBD1	CASSPATGGTQPQHF	TGTGCCAGCTCACCTGCAACAGGGGGCACTCAGCCCCAGCATTTT
many	TRBV7-2	TRBJ2-1	.	CASSPSSAEQFF	TGTGCCAGCAGCCCTAGCTCGGCTGAGCAGTTCTTC
.	TRBV30	TRBJ2-3	.	CAWSLRSDTQYF	TGTGCCTGGAGTCTAAGATCAGATACGCAGTATTTT
.	TRBV9	TRBJ1-2	TRBD1	CASSGDRSGYGYTF	TGTGCCAGCAGCGGGGACAGGAGCGGTTATGGCTACACCTTC
.	TRBV10-3	TRBJ1-5	.	CAIRASVGNQPQHF	TGTGCCATCAGGGCTTCAGTGGGCAATCAGCCCCAGCATTTT
many	TRBV5-1	TRBJ2-7	.	CASSADNYEQYF	TGCGCCAGCAGCGCAGACAACTACGAGCAGTACTTC
many	TRBV5-1	TRBJ1-1	.	CASSLEGTEAFF	TGCGCCAGCAGCTTGGAGGGCACTGAAGCTTTCTTT
few	TRBV25-1	TRBJ1-2	.	CASSMSDYGYTF	TGTGCCAGCAGTATGTCTGACTATGGCTACACCTTC
many	TRBV9	TRBJ1-2	TRBD1	CASSVLPQGGIYGYTF	TGTGCCAGCAGCGTACTCCCTCAGGGGGGTATCTATGGCTACACCTTC
.	TRBV27	TRBJ2-6	.	CASSSMSSGANVLTF	TGTGCCAGCAGTTCGATGAGCTCTGGGGCCAACGTCCTGACTTTC